Shown below are 17 T cell receptor beta chains from a single sample sequenced in a study of human T cells and chemical hapten exposure. Via MiXCR, TCRdb re-called the RACE reads, giving one row per CDR3 protein. Seen here are 80,000 to 100,000 distinct CDR3 sequences, 11% observed once, and the top ten hold approximately 3.5%. The time point is: patch test 3, about 24 weeks after DPC sensitization. The treatment here: therapeutic diphenylcyclopropenone sensitization with weekly scalp DPC. The material was whole blood, obtained in connection with sensitization to the hapten diphenylcyclopropenone (DPC). These receptors all come from a woman between 50 and 59 years old with alopecia areata. Some clones in this sample may be carry-over from other donors' samples.

The chain has TRBV5-6 and TRBJ2-7; TRBD1 aligns across 11 bases. CDR3 size: 15 residues. Germline V gene lookup returns CDR1 SGHDT and CDR2 YYEEEE. J was trimmed by 3 bases and V by 4 bases; bases with no gene match: 6. The CDR3 region is CASSRAGTGGYEQYF. The CDR3 DNA sequence: TGTGCCAGCAGCCGAGCCGGGACAGGGGGCTACGAGCAGTACTTC. The entire variable domain, with the rest obtained from reference TRBV5-6 and TRBJ2-7, is as follows: DAGVTQSPTHLIKTRGQQVTLRCSPKSGHDTVSWYQQALGQGPQFIFQYYEEEERQRGNFPDRFSGHQFPNYSSELNVNALLLGDSALYLCASSRAGTGGYEQYFGPGTRLTVT.

The chain couples TRBV29-1 to TRBJ2-5; D gene unclear. In germline, CDR1 is SQVTM, CDR2 ANQGSEA. Trimming removed 3 bases from V and 5 bases from J, with 10 bases in between. The CDR3 consists of 12 residues. In nucleotides, the CDR3 is TGCAGCGTTGATGCCCACGGGGAGACCCAGTACTTC. Protein sequence: CSVDAHGETQYF.

V and J are TRBV29-1 and TRBJ2-2; no definite D call. The V and J ends lost 4 bases and 0 bases respectively, with 6 bases between them. The CDR3 contains 13 residues. Germline CDR1 SQVTM, CDR2 ANQGSEA. As DNA, the CDR3 is TGCAGCGTTGGCCGGGCGAACACCGGGGAGCTGTTTTTT. This translates into CSVGRANTGELFF.

This clonotype showed up many times. The V call is TRBV24-1, the J call TRBJ2-1; D gene uncertain. V lost 3 bases, J lost 5 bases, and 13 bases lay in between. Germline values: CDR1 KGHDR, CDR2 SFDVKD. The CDR3 consists of 15 residues. The CDR3 is CATSDPASGNNEQFF. CDR3 bases: TGTGCCACCAGTGATCCGGCGTCAGGAAACAATGAGCAGTTCTTC.

The sample holds a few counts of this clonotype. V usage is TRBV18 and J usage is TRBJ2-7; TRBD1 aligns across 10 bases. CDR1 and CDR2 (germline): KGHSH, LQKENI. With 0 bases clipped from V and 5 bases from J, the junction kept 4 bases outside the gene matches. The CDR3 covers 15 residues. The CDR3 bases are TGTGCCAGCTCACCACCAGGGACAGGGGACCACGAGCAGTACTTC. Protein sequence: CASSPPGTGDHEQYF.

This clonotype was detected ten times or more. The gene calls are TRBV11-2 and TRBJ2-7; D might be TRBD1 (6 bases). Trimming left V 5 bases short and J 6 bases short, with 14 bases between. This CDR3 has 13 amino acids. Germline-derived CDR1 and CDR2 are SGHAT and FQNNGV. For the CDR3, the DNA is TGTGCCAGCAGCCTTGGGGGCCAGGGCGAGCAGTACTTC. This gives the protein CASSLGGQGEQYF.

This clonotype showed up just a few times. The gene calls are TRBV29-1 and TRBJ2-5; the match to TRBD1 covers 7 bases. V was clipped by 8 bases and J by 4 bases; unmatched bases: 7. The CDR3 runs 12 residues. Looked up from germline, CDR1 is SQVTM and CDR2 is ANQGSEA. This CDR3 reads CSTRTGAETQYF. CDR3 bases: TGCAGCACAAGGACAGGAGCAGAGACCCAGTACTTC.

This clonotype was counted ten times or more. For the CDR3, the DNA is TGTGCCAGCAGCAAAGCGTTGGGGACAGTGGCCTATAATTCACCCCTCCACTTT. The encoded protein is CASSKALGTVAYNSPLHF. This chain links TRBV21-1 with TRBJ1-6; TRBD1 reflects the table's D call only, with no check against the DNA. TRBV21-1 is noted as a pseudogene. The CDR3 is 18 residues long.

The rearrangement joins TRBV7-2 to TRBJ2-7; D is perhaps TRBD2 (5 bases). The CDR3 runs 14 residues. Trimming took off 3 bases at V and 3 bases at J, with 12 bases between the two ends. Germline CDR1 and CDR2: SGHTA and FQGNSA. CDR3 region: CASSFGGQYYEQYF. CDR3 DNA: TGTGCCAGCAGCTTCGGCGGGCAGTACTACGAGCAGTACTTC. The complete variable domain, with remaining parts taken from reference TRBV7-2 and TRBJ2-7, reads GAGVSQSPSNKVTEKGKDVELRCDPISGHTALYWYRQSLGQGLEFLIYFQGNSAPDKSGLPSDRFSAERTGGSVSTLTIQRTQQEDSAVYLCASSFGGQYYEQYFGPGTRLTVT.

The table lists this clonotype with many counts. This chain connects TRBV13 to TRBJ2-7; 12 bases are a match to TRBD2. Germline assignment: CDR1 PRHDT and CDR2 FYEKMQ (reference sequence). There are 15 residues in the CDR3. The trim removed 4 bases at V and 3 bases at J, leaving 4 bases unmatched. The DNA for the CDR3 is TGTGCCAGCAGCTCGCTAGCGGGAGGGATCTACGAGCAGTACTTC. This translates into CASSSLAGGIYEQYF.

There are many counts of this clonotype. The chain recombines TRBV21-1 with TRBJ1-4. TRBV21-1 is a pseudogene locus. The CDR3 loop spans 18 amino acids. The CDR3 region is CASSKGWALHATNEKLFF. The CDR3, as DNA: TGTGCCAGCAGCAAAGGGTGGGCCTTACATGCAACTAATGAAAAACTGTTTTTT.

The table lists this clonotype with many counts. This rearrangement joins TRBV20-1 to TRBJ2-1; 7 bases agree with TRBD2. Germline trimming cut 3 bases from V and 7 bases from J; bases unmatched to any gene: 12. This CDR3 has 15 residues. Germline V gene sequence: CDR1 DFQATT, CDR2 SNEGSKA (reference sequence). The CDR3 DNA follows: TGCAGTGCTAGTGGAGGAGGCGGGAGAGGAAATGAGCAGTTCTTC. Protein: CSASGGGGRGNEQFF.

This clonotype was picked up a small number of times. This chain uses TRBV7-9 with TRBJ2-1; 7 nucleotides align to TRBD2. The CDR3 is 18 residues long. With V trimmed by 7 bases and J by 1 base, 16 bases remained unmatched. Germline V gives CDR1 SEHNR, CDR2 FQNEAQ (reference sequence). This CDR3 reads CASTNRGRAGESYNEQFF. CDR3 DNA: TGTGCCAGCACTAATAGGGGCAGGGCGGGAGAATCCTACAATGAGCAGTTCTTC.

This clonotype has ten or more counts. The chain employs TRBV29-1 and TRBJ2-1; TRBD2 aligns across 9 bases. This CDR3 spans 14 amino acids. Trimming cost V 6 bases and J 9 bases; bases outside gene matches: 12. Germline loops: CDR1 SQVTM, CDR2 ANQGSEA. The CDR3 DNA is TGCAGCGTCCAAATAGCGGGGGCCTTTGGTGAGCAGTTCTTC. It specifies CSVQIAGAFGEQFF.

A few counts support this clonotype. The rearrangement links TRBV12-3 or TRBV12-4 to TRBJ1-6; 9 nucleotides line up with TRBD1. This CDR3 comprises 15 residues. With V trimmed by 6 bases and J by 5 bases, 5 bases remained unmatched. This chain's CDR3 is CASRDRGVHNSPLHF. The DNA of the CDR3 is TGTGCCAGCAGGGACAGGGGCGTACATAATTCACCCCTCCACTTT.

The chain combines TRBV3-1 with TRBJ2-1, with 7 nucleotides matching TRBD2. V lost 6 bases, J lost 8 bases, and 7 bases stayed unmatched. The CDR3 is 13 amino acids. Germline assignment: CDR1 LGHDT and CDR2 YNNKEL (reference sequence). The CDR3 sequence: CASSRWAGDEQFF. In DNA form, the CDR3 reads TGTGCCAGCAGTCGGTGGGCGGGAGATGAGCAGTTCTTC.

This clonotype occurred many times. CDR3 region: CASSLGDGSQTQYF. CDR3 DNA: TGTGCCAGCAGCTTGGGGGACGGCTCGCAGACCCAGTACTTC. The genes are TRBV5-4 and TRBJ2-5; D might be TRBD1 or TRBD2, each matching 5 bases. Trimming left V 0 bases short and J 6 bases short, with 12 bases between. The CDR3 sequence is 14 residues long. The germline V gene has CDR1 SGHNT and CDR2 YYREEE (reference sequence).